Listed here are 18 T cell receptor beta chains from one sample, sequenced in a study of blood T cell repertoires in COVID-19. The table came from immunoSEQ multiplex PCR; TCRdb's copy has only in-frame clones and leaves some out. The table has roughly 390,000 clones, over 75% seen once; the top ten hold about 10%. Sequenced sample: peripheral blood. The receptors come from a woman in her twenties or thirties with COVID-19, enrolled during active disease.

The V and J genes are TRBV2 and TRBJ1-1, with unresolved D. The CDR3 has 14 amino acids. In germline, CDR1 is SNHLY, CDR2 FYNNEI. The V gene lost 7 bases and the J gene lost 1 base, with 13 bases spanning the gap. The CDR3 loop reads CASKYLASNTEAFF. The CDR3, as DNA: TGTGCCAGCAAATATCTAGCTTCGAACACTGAAGCTTTCTTT.

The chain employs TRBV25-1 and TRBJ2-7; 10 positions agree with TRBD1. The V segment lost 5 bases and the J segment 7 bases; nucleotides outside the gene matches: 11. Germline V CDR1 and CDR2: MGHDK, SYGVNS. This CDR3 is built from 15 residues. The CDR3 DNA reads TGTGCCAGCAGTAATTCAGGGACAGGGGTGGGTGAGCAGTACTTC. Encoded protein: CASSNSGTGVGEQYF.

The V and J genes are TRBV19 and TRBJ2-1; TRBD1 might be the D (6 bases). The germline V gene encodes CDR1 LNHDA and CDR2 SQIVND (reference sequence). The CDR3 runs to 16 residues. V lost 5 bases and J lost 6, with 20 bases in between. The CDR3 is CASSQRGGTFGNEQFF. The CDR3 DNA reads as TGTGCCAGTAGTCAACGAGGGGGAACTTTCGGCAATGAGCAGTTCTTC.

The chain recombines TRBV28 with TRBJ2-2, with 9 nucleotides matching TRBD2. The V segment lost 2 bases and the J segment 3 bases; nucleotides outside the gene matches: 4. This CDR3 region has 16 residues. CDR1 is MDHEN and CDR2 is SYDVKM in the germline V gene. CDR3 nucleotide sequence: TGTGCCAGCAGTTTAAGGGCTAGCGGGGACACCGGGGAGCTGTTTTTT. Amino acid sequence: CASSLRASGDTGELFF.

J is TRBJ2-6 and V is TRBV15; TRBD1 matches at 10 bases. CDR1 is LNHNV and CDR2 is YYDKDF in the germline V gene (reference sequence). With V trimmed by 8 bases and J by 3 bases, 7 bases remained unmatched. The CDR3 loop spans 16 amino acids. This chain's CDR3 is CATGTGAFIGANVLTF. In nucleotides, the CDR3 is TGTGCCACCGGGACAGGGGCCTTTATTGGGGCCAACGTCCTGACTTTC.

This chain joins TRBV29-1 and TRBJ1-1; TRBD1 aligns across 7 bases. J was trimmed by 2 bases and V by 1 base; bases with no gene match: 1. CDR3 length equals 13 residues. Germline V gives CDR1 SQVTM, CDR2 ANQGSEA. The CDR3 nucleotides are TGCAGCGTTGAAGGGGACAGCAACACTGAAGCTTTCTTT. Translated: CSVEGDSNTEAFF.

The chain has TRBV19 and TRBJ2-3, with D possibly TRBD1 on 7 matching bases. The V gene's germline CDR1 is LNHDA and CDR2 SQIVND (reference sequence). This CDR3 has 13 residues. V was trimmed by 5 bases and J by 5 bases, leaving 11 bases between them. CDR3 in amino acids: CASSGQGGDTQYF. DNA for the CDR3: TGTGCCAGTAGTGGTCAGGGGGGAGATACGCAGTATTTT.

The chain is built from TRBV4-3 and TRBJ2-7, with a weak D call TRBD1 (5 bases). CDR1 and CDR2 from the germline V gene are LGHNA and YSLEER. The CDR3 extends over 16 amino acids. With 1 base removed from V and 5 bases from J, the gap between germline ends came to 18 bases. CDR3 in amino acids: CASSQGLAQVVDEQYF. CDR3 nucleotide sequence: TGCGCCAGCAGCCAAGGGTTGGCACAGGTCGTGGACGAGCAGTACTTC.

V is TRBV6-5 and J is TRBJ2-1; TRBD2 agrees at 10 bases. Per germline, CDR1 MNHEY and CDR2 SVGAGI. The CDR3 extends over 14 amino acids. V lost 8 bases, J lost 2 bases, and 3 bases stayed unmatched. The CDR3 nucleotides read TGTGCCAGCTCGACTAGCGGGCCCTACAATGAGCAGTTCTTC. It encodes CASSTSGPYNEQFF.

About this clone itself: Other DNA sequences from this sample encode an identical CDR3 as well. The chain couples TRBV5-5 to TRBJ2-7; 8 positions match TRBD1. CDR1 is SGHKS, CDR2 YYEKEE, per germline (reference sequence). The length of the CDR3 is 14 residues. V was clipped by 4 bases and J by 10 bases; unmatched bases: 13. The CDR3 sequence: CASSVDPGGGEQYF. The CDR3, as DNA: TGTGCCAGCAGCGTAGACCCAGGGGGCGGCGAACAGTACTTC.

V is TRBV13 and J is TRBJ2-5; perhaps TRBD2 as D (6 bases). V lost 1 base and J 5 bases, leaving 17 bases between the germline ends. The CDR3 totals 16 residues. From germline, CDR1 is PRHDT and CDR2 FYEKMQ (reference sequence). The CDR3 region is CASSLEIGGVGETQYF. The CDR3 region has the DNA TGTGCCAGCAGCTTAGAGATTGGAGGGGTTGGGGAGACCCAGTACTTC.

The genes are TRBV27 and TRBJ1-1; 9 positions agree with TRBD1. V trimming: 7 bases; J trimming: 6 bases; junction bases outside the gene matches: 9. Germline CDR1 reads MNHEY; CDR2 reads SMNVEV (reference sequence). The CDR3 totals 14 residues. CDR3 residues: CASKRGQGISEAFF. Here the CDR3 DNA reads TGTGCCAGCAAGCGGGGACAGGGTATCTCTGAAGCTTTCTTT.

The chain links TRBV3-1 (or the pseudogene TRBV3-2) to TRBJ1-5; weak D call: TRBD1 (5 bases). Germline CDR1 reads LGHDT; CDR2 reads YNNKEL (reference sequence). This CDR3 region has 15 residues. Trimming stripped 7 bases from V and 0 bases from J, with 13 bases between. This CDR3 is CASTPQEISNQPQHF. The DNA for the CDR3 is TGTGCCAGCACGCCACAGGAGATTAGCAATCAGCCCCAGCATTTT.

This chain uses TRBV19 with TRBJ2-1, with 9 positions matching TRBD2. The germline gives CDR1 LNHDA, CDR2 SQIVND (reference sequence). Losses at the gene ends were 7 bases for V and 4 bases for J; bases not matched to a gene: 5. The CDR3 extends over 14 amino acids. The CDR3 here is CASKLAGVYNEQFF. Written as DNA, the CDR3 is TGTGCCAGTAAACTAGCGGGTGTTTACAATGAGCAGTTCTTC.

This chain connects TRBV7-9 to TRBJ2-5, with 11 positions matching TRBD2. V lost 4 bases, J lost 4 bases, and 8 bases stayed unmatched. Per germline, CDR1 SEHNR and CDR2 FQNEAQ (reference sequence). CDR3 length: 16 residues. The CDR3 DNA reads TGTGCCAGCAGCTCACTAGCGGGAGAGGGGGGAGAGACCCAGTACTTC. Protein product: CASSSLAGEGGETQYF.

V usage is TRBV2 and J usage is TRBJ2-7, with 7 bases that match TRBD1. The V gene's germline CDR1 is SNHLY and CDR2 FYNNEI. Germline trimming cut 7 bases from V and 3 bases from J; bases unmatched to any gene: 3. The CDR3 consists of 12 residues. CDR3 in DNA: TGTGCCAGCAATCGGGACAGCTACGAGCAGTACTTC. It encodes CASNRDSYEQYF.

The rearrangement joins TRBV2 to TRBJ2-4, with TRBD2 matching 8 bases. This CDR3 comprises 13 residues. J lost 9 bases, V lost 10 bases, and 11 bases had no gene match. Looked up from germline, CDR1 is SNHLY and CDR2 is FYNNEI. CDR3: CAIAGTSGGIQYF. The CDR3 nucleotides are TGTGCCATCGCCGGGACTAGTGGAGGCATTCAGTACTTC.

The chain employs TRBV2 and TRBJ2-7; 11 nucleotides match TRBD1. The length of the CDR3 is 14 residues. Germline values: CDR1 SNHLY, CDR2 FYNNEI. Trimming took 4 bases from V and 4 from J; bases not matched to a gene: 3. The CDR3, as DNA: TGTGCCAGCAGTGGGGGGACAGGGGGATACGAGCAGTACTTC. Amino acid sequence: CASSGGTGGYEQYF.